This T cell receptor beta chain originates from a study of cytomegalovirus exposure and HLA in healthy donors. As regards this clone: Its antigen is undetermined.

Study-wide results and caveats: The likely origin of a cluster of highly shared sequence variants was a sequencing artifact.

The germline V gene has CDR1 WSHSY and CDR2 SAAADI. The CDR3 contains 14 residues. The trim removed 8 bases at V and 5 bases at J, leaving 11 bases unmatched. The study ran its PCR with 60 Vbeta and 13 Jbeta primers. Generated by immunoSEQ multiplex PCR, the TCRdb table keeps only in-frame clones and is missing some. The sample records around 50,000 clones, 60% to 85% being singletons. The sequence was obtained from a man aged 30-40 years in good health and CMV-seropositive. The sequenced sample consisted of PBMCs. V gene TRBV10-2 combines with J gene TRBJ2-7; 8 bases map to TRBD2. The CDR3 sequence is CASGSGGADHEQYF. Written as DNA, the CDR3 is TGCGCCAGCGGGTCGGGAGGGGCAGACCACGAGCAGTACTTC.